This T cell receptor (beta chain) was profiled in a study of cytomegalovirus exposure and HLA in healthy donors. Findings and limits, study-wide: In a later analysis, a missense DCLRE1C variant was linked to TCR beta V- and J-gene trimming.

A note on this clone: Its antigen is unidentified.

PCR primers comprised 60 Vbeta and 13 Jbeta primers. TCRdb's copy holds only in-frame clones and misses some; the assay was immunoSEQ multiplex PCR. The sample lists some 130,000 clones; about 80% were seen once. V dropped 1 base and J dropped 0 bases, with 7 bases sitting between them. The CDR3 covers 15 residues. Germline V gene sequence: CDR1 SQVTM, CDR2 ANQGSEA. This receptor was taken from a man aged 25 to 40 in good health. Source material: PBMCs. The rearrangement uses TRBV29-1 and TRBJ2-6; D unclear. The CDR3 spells CSVEAWHSGANVLTF. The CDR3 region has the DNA TGCAGCGTTGAAGCCTGGCACTCTGGGGCCAACGTCCTGACTTTC. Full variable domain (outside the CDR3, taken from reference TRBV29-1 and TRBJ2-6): SAVISQKPSRDICQRGTSLTIQCQVDSQVTMMFWYRQQPGQSLTLIATANQGSEATYESGFVIDKFPISRPNLTFSTLTVSNMSPEDSSIYLCSVEAWHSGANVLTFGAGSRLTVL.